These 31 T cell receptor beta chains were sequenced from one sample in a study of molecular identifiers for immune sequencing clone quantification. TCRdb reprocessed the PCR reads with MiXCR, giving one entry per CDR3 protein. Here the sample spans about 32,000 distinct CDR3 sequences, about 18% being singletons. The specimen was naive CD8+ T cells from blood, with Jurkat cell RNA spiked in. Subset described: FACS-sorted CD8+CD4-CCR7+CD45RA+ naive T cells. These receptors originate from a human donor in good health. Some libraries in this study had Jurkat cell RNA spiked in.

This clonotype appeared many times. The rearrangement uses TRBV30 and TRBJ2-3; the D gene is possibly TRBD2 (6 bases). Looked up from germline, CDR1 is GTSNPN and CDR2 is SVGIG (reference sequence). Between the trimmed V and J ends, which lost 2 bases and 4 bases, there was a span of 13 bases. The CDR3 has 14 residues. In DNA, the CDR3 is TGTGCCTGGAGTTCCGGGACTTCCGCAGATACGCAGTATTTT. Protein: CAWSSGTSADTQYF.

This clonotype has only a few counts. The chain has TRBV11-1 and TRBJ2-5, with D possibly matching TRBD1 (6 bases). This CDR3 region has 15 residues. Germline V CDR1 and CDR2: SGHAT, FQDESV (reference sequence). V lost 5 bases and J lost 1, with 14 bases in between. Here the CDR3 DNA reads TGTGCCAGCAGCGTCGGACAGCCACCCCAAGAGACCCAGTACTTC. Protein product: CASSVGQPPQETQYF.

On this clonotype itself: This clone may be a read error of a much larger clone one base away. This chain joins TRBV27 and TRBJ2-2; D ambiguous. Germline CDR1 and CDR2: MNHEY and SMNVEV (reference sequence). The CDR3 length is 15 residues. In DNA form, the CDR3 reads TGTGCCGGCAGTTTAGGGCGGATGAACACCGGGGAGCTGTTTTTT. Its translation is CAGSLGRMNTGELFF.

A remark on this clonotype: Since the CDR3 does not end with the conserved phenylalanine or tryptophan, this likely comes from a read error. The chain is built from TRBV5-6 and TRBJ2-7; D gene unclear. Trimming left V 4 bases short and J 3 bases short, with 11 bases between. Germline V CDR1 and CDR2: SGHDT, YYEEEE. The CDR3 covers 13 residues. The CDR3 loop reads CASSPGSSYEQYL. The CDR3 DNA is TGTGCCAGCAGCCCAGGCTCAAGCTACGAGCAGTACCTC.

This clonotype was recorded at least ten times. The chain joins TRBV13 to TRBJ2-7; D possibly corresponds to TRBD1 (6 bases). With 5 bases removed from V and 2 bases from J, the gap between germline ends came to 10 bases. The CDR3 totals 13 residues. CDR1 PRHDT and CDR2 FYEKMQ come from the germline V gene (reference sequence). This CDR3 is CASSPDSPYEQYF. CDR3 nucleotide sequence: TGTGCCAGCAGCCCGGACAGCCCCTACGAGCAGTACTTC.

This clonotype was found many times. The chain links TRBV13 to TRBJ2-1; TRBD2 is a possible D gene (5 bases). CDR1 PRHDT and CDR2 FYEKMQ come from the germline V gene (reference sequence). V shed 0 bases and J shed 4 bases, with 10 bases lying between them. The CDR3 is 15 residues long. CDR3: CASSLGLAGYNEQFF. In nucleotides, the CDR3 is TGTGCCAGCAGCTTAGGTCTAGCCGGGTACAATGAGCAGTTCTTC.

This clonotype was seen at least ten times. V is TRBV13 and J is TRBJ2-7; TRBD2 matches 7 bases. Germline V gene lookup returns CDR1 PRHDT and CDR2 FYEKMQ (reference sequence). With 6 bases clipped from V and 7 bases from J, the junction kept 9 bases outside the gene matches. This CDR3 spans 13 amino acids. The CDR3 region has the DNA TGTGCCAGCAGTCGACTAGCTTTTATGGAGCAGTACTTC. As protein: CASSRLAFMEQYF.

With respect to this clonotype: This may be a read error, as it is one base from a much larger clone. The chain recombines TRBV7-2 with TRBJ2-3; no clear D. Germline assignment: CDR1 SGHTA and CDR2 FQGNSA. The V end lost 4 bases, the J end lost 0 bases, and 8 bases lay between the germline ends. This CDR3 spans 14 amino acids. In DNA, the CDR3 is TGTGCCAGCAGCTCAGAACCTAGCACAGATACGCAGTATTTT. As protein: CASSSEPSTDTQYF.

Concerning this clonotype itself: A read error may be the cause here, since a much bigger clone is one base away. The CDR3 nucleotides are TGTGCCAGTGGTATTGGGACAGGGGGGCTTCAGCCCCAGCATTTT. It encodes CASGIGTGGLQPQHF. This chain links TRBV19 with TRBJ1-5; 11 nucleotides align to TRBD1. Looked up from germline, CDR1 is LNHDA and CDR2 is SQIVND (reference sequence). The CDR3 is made up of 15 amino acids.

This clonotype showed up many times. The chain is built from TRBV7-2 and TRBJ2-5; D gene uncertain. CDR3 size: 15 residues. The germline V and J ends were trimmed by 1 base and 3 bases, with 12 bases remaining between them. Germline CDR1 SGHTA, CDR2 FQGNSA. The CDR3 DNA reads as TGTGCCAGCAGCTTAGACGGACGGTGGGAAGAGACCCAGTACTTC. As protein: CASSLDGRWEETQYF.

Many counts were recorded for this clonotype. V and J are TRBV7-2 and TRBJ2-7; possibly TRBD1 for D (6 bases). The germline V and J ends were trimmed by 5 bases and 5 bases, with 19 bases remaining between them. The germline CDR1 and CDR2 sequences are SGHTA and FQGNSA. The CDR3 runs 15 residues. CDR3 bases: TGTGCCAGCAGCCCTACGACAGGCGGAACGGACGAGCAGTACTTC. As protein: CASSPTTGGTDEQYF.

In the case of this clonotype: A read error may explain this, as a much larger clone is one base away. V and J are TRBV7-9 and TRBJ1-2; 9 positions match TRBD1. Per germline, CDR1 SEHNR and CDR2 FQNEAQ (reference sequence). This CDR3 comprises 15 residues. The CDR3: CVSSLGDRANYGYTF. The CDR3 DNA reads TGTGTCAGCAGCTTAGGGGACAGGGCTAACTATGGCTACACCTTC.

This clonotype came up many times. The gene calls are TRBV6-1 and TRBJ1-5, with TRBD1 as a possible D gene (5 bases). V dropped 9 bases and J dropped 0 bases, with 21 bases sitting between them. CDR1 is MNHNS, CDR2 SASEGT, per germline. CDR3 length: 17 amino acids. CDR3 residues: CASRLDRAIHSNQPQHF. The CDR3 region has the DNA TGTGCCAGTCGCCTCGACAGAGCCATCCATAGCAATCAGCCCCAGCATTTT.

On this clonotype: It is likely a read error, because the conserved phenylalanine at the end of the CDR3 is missing. Because the CDR3's place on the DNA is in doubt, the DNA is left out and the CDR3 is given as listed by TCRdb. V gene TRBV2 combines with J gene TRBJ1-4. The CDR3 is 12 residues long, ends included. In germline, CDR1 is SNHLY, CDR2 FYNNEI. The CDR3 spells CASSWDWEKLFA.

This chain links TRBV30 with TRBJ1-2; TRBD1 might be the D (6 bases). V was pared by 8 bases and J by 0 bases, with 10 bases between. The CDR3 totals 12 residues. The germline CDR1 and CDR2 sequences are GTSNPN and SVGIG (reference sequence). The CDR3: CARQEANYGYTF. The CDR3 nucleotides read TGTGCCCGACAGGAAGCTAACTATGGCTACACCTTC.

This chain uses TRBV28 with TRBJ2-1; 9 nucleotides agree with TRBD1. Germline V gene sequence: CDR1 MDHEN, CDR2 SYDVKM. Trimming removed 5 bases from V and 7 bases from J; junction bases left unmatched: 6. This CDR3 contains 14 residues. The chain's CDR3 is CASSPRTGANEQFF. The CDR3 nucleotides are TGTGCCAGCAGTCCAAGGACAGGGGCTAATGAGCAGTTCTTC.

This clonotype has at least ten counts. The chain combines TRBV20-1 with TRBJ2-2; D may be TRBD2 (6 bases). The CDR3 has 15 amino acids. The germline V gene encodes CDR1 DFQATT and CDR2 SNEGSKA (reference sequence). Trimming shortened V by 3 bases and J by 2 bases, and 13 bases separated the two germline ends. The CDR3 DNA sequence: TGCAGTGCTAGTGGGCGGGGTAGTAACACCGGGGAGCTGTTTTTT. This gives the protein CSASGRGSNTGELFF.

This clonotype occurred many times. No DNA is shown, since the ends of the CDR3 on it are uncertain; the CDR3 is the one TCRdb lists. The V call is TRBV5-4, the J call TRBJ2-7. The CDR3 is 14 amino acids in total, end residues counted. CDR1 and CDR2 (germline): SGHNT, YYREEE (reference sequence). The chain's CDR3 is CASSFGPGVDEQYF.

This clonotype was detected ten times or more. The V and J genes are TRBV10-2 and TRBJ2-3, with TRBD1 matching 7 bases. The germline CDR1 and CDR2 sequences are WSHSY and SAAADI. There are 18 residues in the CDR3. J gave up 1 base and V 1 base, and 11 bases lay outside the gene matches. This CDR3 reads CASSELETGILGTDTQYF. The DNA of the CDR3 is TGCGCCAGCAGTGAGTTGGAGACAGGGATTTTGGGCACAGATACGCAGTATTTT.

This clonotype was seen ten or more times. The chain uses TRBV28 and TRBJ2-5; no firm D call. CDR1 and CDR2 from the germline V gene are MDHEN and SYDVKM. This CDR3 is built from 12 residues. V was shortened by 6 bases and J by 3 bases, with 8 bases between the two germline ends. The CDR3 sequence is CASSGLEETQYF. CDR3 nucleotides: TGTGCCAGCAGCGGCCTGGAAGAGACCCAGTACTTC.

This clonotype occurred a few times. The J gene is TRBJ2-7, the V gene TRBV20-1; D could derive from TRBD1 or TRBD2 (5 bases each). The V end lost 4 bases, the J end lost 2 bases, and 18 bases lay between the germline ends. Germline V gives CDR1 DFQATT, CDR2 SNEGSKA (reference sequence). CDR3 length: 15 residues. The CDR3: CSATGTQGLTYEQYF. The CDR3 DNA sequence: TGCAGTGCTACCGGGACCCAAGGTCTTACCTACGAGCAGTACTTC.

In regard to this clonotype: This sequence may be a read error, since a much larger clone differs from it by one base. The chain couples TRBV11-2 to TRBJ2-1; weak D call: TRBD1 (5 bases). This CDR3 region has 13 residues. The V and J ends lost 1 base and 13 bases respectively, with 14 bases between them. Germline lookup yields CDR1 SGHAT and CDR2 FQNNGV. In DNA, the CDR3 is TGTGCCAGCAGCTTAGCCTTGGGGCTAAACCAGTTCTTC. Translated, it gives CASSLALGLNQFF. The full variable domain, rest sourced from reference TRBV11-2 and TRBJ2-1, is EAGVAQSPRYKIIEKRQSVAFWCNPISGHATLYWYQQILGQGPKLLIQFQNNGVVDDSQLPKDRFSAERLKGVDSTLKIQPAKLEDSAVYLCASSLALGLNQFFGPGTRLTVL.

The V and J genes are TRBV13 and TRBJ1-1; the match to TRBD1 covers 7 bases. Germline V gene lookup returns CDR1 PRHDT and CDR2 FYEKMQ (reference sequence). Trimming cost V 5 bases and J 1 base; bases outside gene matches: 10. The CDR3 is made up of 16 amino acids. CDR3: CASSDRQGRWNTEAFF. CDR3 in DNA: TGTGCCAGCAGCGACCGACAGGGACGTTGGAACACTGAAGCTTTCTTT.

The rearrangement uses TRBV28 and TRBJ2-2; 11 positions match TRBD2. Per the germline V gene, CDR1 is MDHEN and CDR2 is SYDVKM. This CDR3 contains 16 residues. The V and J ends lost 3 bases and 6 bases, in that order; junction bases with no gene match: 6. CDR3 sequence (DNA): TGTGCCAGCAGTTTGAGGCTAGCGGGAGGCGCCGGGGAGCTGTTTTTT. Its translation is CASSLRLAGGAGELFF.

This clonotype has ten or more counts. J is TRBJ2-5 and V is TRBV5-8, with no clear D. V was pared by 3 bases and J by 0 bases, with 6 bases between. The CDR3 runs 13 residues. CDR1 is SGHTS, CDR2 YDEGEE, per germline. Here the CDR3 DNA reads TGTGCCAGCAGCTCTGACTACCAAGAGACCCAGTACTTC. Translation gives CASSSDYQETQYF.

Remarks on this clonotype: One base away lies a much larger clone, so this may be a sequencing read error. V and J are TRBV6-2 or TRBV6-3 and TRBJ1-1; D remains ambiguous. Per germline, CDR1 MNHEY and CDR2 SVGEGT. The CDR3 consists of 13 residues. The CDR3 region has the DNA TGTGCCAGCAGCGTTTGGGAGCACACTGCAGCTTTCTTT. Its translation is CASSVWEHTAAFF.

On this clonotype: A read error may be the cause here, since a much bigger clone is one base away. In DNA, the CDR3 is TGTGCCAGCAGTTGCAGGGAGACCCTCTACGAGCAGTACTTC. Translating gives CASSCRETLYEQYF. V and J are TRBV6-2 or TRBV6-3 and TRBJ2-7; D is perhaps TRBD1 or TRBD2 (5 bases each). Per the germline V gene, CDR1 is MNHEY and CDR2 is SVGEGT. V gave up 4 bases and J gave up 3 bases, with 13 bases separating them. CDR3 length: 14 amino acids.

The V and J genes are TRBV3-1 and TRBJ2-7, with unresolved D. The CDR3 contains 14 residues. CDR1 is LGHDT, CDR2 YNNKEL, per germline (reference sequence). V lost 5 bases and J 1 base, leaving 12 bases between the germline ends. The DNA for the CDR3 is TGTGCCAGCAGCGAATCTCAAGTTTCCTACGAGCAGTACTTC. This translates into CASSESQVSYEQYF.

This clonotype came up many times. The chain joins TRBV9 to TRBJ2-5; 11 positions agree with TRBD2. J gave up 4 bases and V 4 bases, and 9 bases lay outside the gene matches. Germline CDR1 and CDR2: SGDLS and YYNGEE. CDR3 size: 16 residues. In DNA form, the CDR3 reads TGTGCCAGCAGCCATTCGACTAGCGGGGTCCGAGAGACCCAGTACTTC. This translates into CASSHSTSGVRETQYF.

This clonotype appeared many times. V is TRBV13 and J is TRBJ2-7, with 13 positions matching TRBD2. V dropped 6 bases and J dropped 4; count of bases not matched to a gene: 9. Germline values: CDR1 PRHDT, CDR2 FYEKMQ (reference sequence). The CDR3 length is 16 residues. CDR3 sequence: CASSSGTSGIGYEQYF. The CDR3 nucleotides are TGTGCCAGCAGTTCCGGGACTAGCGGGATAGGTTACGAGCAGTACTTC.

This clonotype was seen repeatedly, ten times or more. The chain employs TRBV21-1 and TRBJ2-1; TRBD1, the table's D call, lacks a check against the DNA. TRBV21-1 corresponds to a pseudogene. The CDR3 consists of 18 residues. Here the CDR3 reads CASSKRGFWAGGYNEQFF. CDR3 coding DNA: TGTGCCAGCAGCAAGAGGGGGTTTTGGGCCGGTGGTTACAATGAGCAGTTCTTC.